These T cell receptor beta chains were read from a single sample in a study of OX40 agonist ivuxolimab in advanced cancers. Only in-frame clones appear in the TCRdb table, and some are missing; sequencing was by immunoSEQ multiplex PCR. This sample has 20,000 or so clones, with around four fifths found just once. The sample here was CD4+ or CD8+ T cells sorted from blood, taken in a trial of the OX40 agonist ivuxolimab. The receptors derive from an adult with an advanced solid tumor such as melanoma, head and neck, liver or kidney cancer. Each CDR3 is given with its conserved first and last residue. A D gene is named only where the DNA matches it firmly. A row's size may be missing; if present it is once, few, many or a size class.

D	J	length	V	size	CDR3	DNA
-	TRBJ2-1	17	TRBV6-1	-	CASSDAKGGAEANEQFF	TGTGCCAGCAGTGACGCGAAGGGGGGGGCTGAGGCCAATGAGCAGTTCTTC
TRBD1	TRBJ2-7	14	TRBV27	-	CASSLSTGGYEQYF	TGTGCCAGCAGTTTATCAACAGGGGGGTACGAGCAGTACTTC
-	TRBJ1-2	14	TRBV25-1	-	CASSLGGNRAGYTF	TGTGCCAGCAGTCTTGGGGGAAACAGGGCTGGCTACACCTTC
-	TRBJ2-3	14	TRBV9	-	CASSPWDLTDTQYF	TGTGCCAGCAGCCCGTGGGACTTAACAGATACGCAGTATTTT
-	TRBJ2-3	15	TRBV11-2	-	CASSLIQGGTDTQYF	TGTGCCAGCAGCTTAATACAGGGAGGAACAGATACGCAGTATTTT
TRBD1	TRBJ1-1	15	TRBV30	once	CAWRGQGTLNTEAFF	TGTGCCTGGAGAGGACAGGGAACATTGAACACTGAAGCTTTCTTT
-	TRBJ2-7	17	TRBV5-1	-	CASSLGPQRTTTGEQYF	TGCGCCAGCAGCTTGGGCCCACAGAGGACCACTACAGGCGAGCAGTACTTC
-	TRBJ2-2	13	TRBV5-6	-	CASSLAGTGELFF	TGTGCCAGCAGCTTGGCTGGAACCGGGGAGCTGTTTTTT
TRBD2	TRBJ2-7	15	TRBV7-3	once	CASSLTAGGNHEQYF	TGTGCCAGCAGCTTAACCGCGGGGGGGAACCACGAGCAGTACTTC
-	TRBJ2-2	19	TRBV21-1	-	CASSTPGLADSLNTGELFF	TGTGCCAGCAGCACACCGGGACTAGCGGATTCTTTGAACACCGGGGAGCTGTTTTTT
-	TRBJ2-5	14	TRBV13	-	CASSQTGFGETQYF	TGTGCCAGCAGCCAAACAGGGTTTGGGGAGACCCAGTACTTC
TRBD2	TRBJ2-5	16	TRBV7-8	-	CASSSRVAGAGETQYF	TGTGCCAGCAGCTCTCGGGTAGCGGGGGCGGGGGAGACCCAGTACTTC
TRBD2	TRBJ2-7	18	TRBV28	-	CASSLFSLAGGFPYEQYF	TGTGCCAGCAGTTTATTTTCGCTAGCGGGGGGGTTCCCCTACGAGCAGTACTTC
-	TRBJ1-5	14	TRBV28	once	CASSLEEGNQPQHF	TGTGCCAGCAGTTTAGAGGAGGGTAATCAGCCCCAGCATTTT
-	TRBJ1-2	15	TRBV27	-	CASRTLDSLEDGYTF	TGTGCCAGCCGCACCCTGGACAGTTTAGAAGATGGCTACACCTTC
-	TRBJ1-1	11	TRBV29-1	few	CSVDGGTEAFF	TGCAGCGTTGATGGGGGGACTGAAGCTTTCTTT
-	TRBJ2-1	11	TRBV5-1	-	CASILGSEQFF	TGCGCCAGCATCCTAGGGTCTGAGCAGTTCTTC
TRBD2	TRBJ2-2	15	TRBV7-6	-	CASSLRGGSTGELFF	TGTGCCAGCAGCCTACGCGGGGGGTCCACCGGGGAGCTGTTTTTT
TRBD1	TRBJ2-7	12	TRBV27	few	CATRQGIYEQYF	TGTGCTACCCGACAGGGGATCTACGAGCAGTACTTC
-	TRBJ2-5	15	TRBV5-1	few	CASSLWDNAGETQYF	TGCGCCAGCAGCTTGTGGGACAACGCAGGCGAGACCCAGTACTTC
TRBD1	TRBJ1-6	15	TRBV9	few	CASSTSGTANSPLHF	TGTGCCAGCAGCACATCCGGGACAGCCAATTCACCCCTCCACTTT
TRBD1	TRBJ2-3	17	TRBV9	-	CASSASARGLSTDTQYF	TGTGCCAGCAGCGCCTCGGCGAGGGGGCTTAGCACAGATACGCAGTATTTT
TRBD1	TRBJ1-1	12	TRBV2	-	CASSEPGTVAFF	TGTGCCAGCAGTGAACCCGGGACAGTAGCTTTCTTT
-	TRBJ2-5	14	TRBV30	once	CARDSGGVGETQYF	TGTGCCCGAGATTCTGGGGGAGTAGGAGAGACCCAGTACTTC
-	TRBJ2-1	16	TRBV19	medium-sized	CASSIGLDLISNEQFF	TGTGCCAGTAGTATCGGCCTTGACCTGATCTCCAATGAGCAGTTCTTC
-	TRBJ2-1	15	TRBV11-3	-	CASSSEGGGYNEQFF	TGTGCCAGCAGCTCTGAAGGCGGTGGCTACAATGAGCAGTTCTTC